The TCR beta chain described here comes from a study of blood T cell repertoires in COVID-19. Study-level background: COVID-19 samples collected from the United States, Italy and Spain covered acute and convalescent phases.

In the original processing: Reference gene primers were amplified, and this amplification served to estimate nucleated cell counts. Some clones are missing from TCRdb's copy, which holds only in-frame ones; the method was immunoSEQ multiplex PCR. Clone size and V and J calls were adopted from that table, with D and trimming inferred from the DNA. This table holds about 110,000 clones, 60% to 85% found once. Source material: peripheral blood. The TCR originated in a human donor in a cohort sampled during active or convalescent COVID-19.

This CDR3 is CASSFNRGGDLFF. CDR3 bases: TGTGCCAGCAGCTTTAACAGGGGCGGGGATCTGTTTTTT. The chain is built from TRBV7-2 and TRBJ1-4, with TRBD1 identical over 7 bases. CDR1 is SGHTA, CDR2 FQGNSA, per germline. This CDR3 contains 13 residues. The ends lost 3 bases at V and 14 bases at J; junction bases unmatched: 9.